Listed below are T cell receptor beta chains from one sample, sequenced in a study of blood T cell repertoires in COVID-19. The repertoire was sequenced with immunoSEQ multiplex PCR; TCRdb's copy has only in-frame clones and lacks some. The sample holds around 150,000 clones; 65% to 80% are singletons and the top ten take around 8.1%. The specimen sequenced was peripheral blood. These TCRs come from a man aged 55 to 70 with acute or convalescent COVID-19. Each CDR3 is given with its conserved first and last residue.

TRBJ1-1	TRBV27	CASSISPGGNTEAFF
TRBJ1-5	TRBV10-3	CAISESTLQGQPQHF
TRBJ1-3	TRBV18	CASSPRRGTGNTIYF
TRBJ2-3	TRBV6-5	CASSYRSRGSTDTQYF
TRBJ2-5	TRBV5-4	CASSLGLAGGEETQYF
TRBJ2-2	TRBV4-3	CASSQDGLAAGELFF
TRBJ2-3	TRBV24-1	CATSEDRALSTDTQYF
TRBJ2-7	TRBV6-5	CASSYLGQGFTYEQYF
TRBJ1-6	TRBV3-1/TRBV3-2	CASSQVSLGANNSPLHF
TRBJ2-4	TRBV11-2	CASSPGGSIAKNIQYF
TRBJ2-7	TRBV18	CASSTPAGGRSYEQYF
TRBJ1-2	TRBV5-1	CASIGHPQTNYGYTF
TRBJ2-5	TRBV5-1	CASSLPGEETQYF
TRBJ2-1	TRBV2	CASSAGGPSNEQFF
TRBJ2-5	TRBV25-1	CASSERDRVWETQYF
TRBJ2-7	TRBV12-3/TRBV12-4	CASSLDSYEQYF
TRBJ1-4	TRBV11-2	CASSDLQGRGEKLFF
TRBJ1-5	TRBV7-8	CASSLARGLDQPQHF
TRBJ1-6	TRBV6-4	CASSEFGGSSPLHF
TRBJ1-3	TRBV9	CASSPTSGNTIYF
TRBJ1-1	TRBV7-3	CASSPTRGATEAFF
TRBJ1-4	TRBV27	CASSQQDHPGTNEKLFF
TRBJ1-2	TRBV12-3/TRBV12-4	CASSFGTHYGYTF
TRBJ1-5	TRBV7-9	CASSLDRAAQPQHF
TRBJ1-2	TRBV20-1	CSAKEGAGYTF
TRBJ1-1	TRBV19	CASSISSYTEAFF
TRBJ1-1	TRBV19	CASTLTGLNTEAFF
TRBJ2-5	TRBV6-5	CASSRGQGIQETQYF
TRBJ1-5	TRBV3-1/TRBV3-2	CASSQDRDQPQHF
TRBJ2-7	TRBV7-8	CASSRGVSYEQYF
TRBJ2-5	TRBV5-1	CASSTGTSRETQYF
TRBJ1-2	TRBV7-2	CASSLRGPRDRGFDGYTF
TRBJ1-2	TRBV4-3	CASSQHFGVVGNYGYTF
TRBJ1-6	TRBV28	CASSHLTGTVDSPLHF
TRBJ2-2	TRBV29-1	CSVDPGQGFTGELFF
TRBJ2-2	TRBV29-1	CSVEDPGTGYTGELFF
TRBJ2-3	TRBV7-6	CASSLMGQGSDTQYF
TRBJ1-1	TRBV4-3	CASSQDRAGNTEAFF
TRBJ1-5	TRBV19	CASSTFGRDGQPQHF
TRBJ2-1	TRBV6-5	CASSYKGRGNNEQFF
TRBJ1-2	TRBV30	CAWSGGRAGYTF
TRBJ2-5	TRBV30	CAWSVRDFETQYF
TRBJ2-5	TRBV5-4	CASSADQETQYF
TRBJ2-4	TRBV11-2	CASSLYRGLAKNIQYF
TRBJ1-1	TRBV5-1	CASSLRQGGNTEAFF
TRBJ2-5	TRBV5-1	CASSTAGLAGGGYQETQYF
TRBJ1-2	TRBV6-5	CASLNSLYGYTF
TRBJ2-5	TRBV29-1	CSVAIQETQYF
TRBJ2-7	TRBV18	CASSPDGGVNEQYF
TRBJ2-2	TRBV3-1/TRBV3-2	CASSRRTQGLNTGELFF
TRBJ2-7	TRBV2	CASSQGLYEQYF
TRBJ2-7	TRBV2	CASIRAYEQYF